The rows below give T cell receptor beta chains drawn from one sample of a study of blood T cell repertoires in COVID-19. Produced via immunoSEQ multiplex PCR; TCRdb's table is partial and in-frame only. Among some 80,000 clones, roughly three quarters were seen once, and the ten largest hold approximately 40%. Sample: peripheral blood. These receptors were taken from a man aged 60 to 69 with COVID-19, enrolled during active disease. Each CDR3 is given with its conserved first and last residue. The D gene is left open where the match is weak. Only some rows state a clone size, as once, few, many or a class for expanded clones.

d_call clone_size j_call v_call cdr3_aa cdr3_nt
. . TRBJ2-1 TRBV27 CASRLQGTYNEQFF TGTGCCAGCAGACTCCAGGGTACCTACAATGAGCAGTTCTTC
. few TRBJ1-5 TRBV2 CASSEQSIGNQPQHF TGTGCCAGCAGTGAACAATCCATAGGCAATCAGCCCCAGCATTTT
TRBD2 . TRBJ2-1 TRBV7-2 CASSLMSSGIYNEQFF TGTGCCAGCAGCTTAATGTCTAGCGGGATCTACAATGAGCAGTTCTTC
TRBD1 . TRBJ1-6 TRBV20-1 CSASEQGAVNSPLHF TGCAGTGCTAGTGAACAGGGGGCTGTTAATTCACCCCTCCACTTT
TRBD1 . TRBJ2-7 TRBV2 CASSTTGAEQYF TGTGCCAGCAGCACTACAGGGGCCGAGCAGTACTTC
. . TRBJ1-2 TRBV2 CASIPGHTNYGYTF TGTGCCAGCATTCCCGGACACACTAACTATGGCTACACCTTC
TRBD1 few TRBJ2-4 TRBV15 CATSRGRDRGGAAKNIQYF TGTGCCACCAGCAGAGGAAGGGACAGGGGAGGTGCTGCCAAAAACATTCAGTACTTC
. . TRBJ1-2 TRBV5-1 CASSLSGVSAYGYTF TGCGCCAGCAGCTTGTCGGGTGTGTCAGCCTATGGCTACACCTTC
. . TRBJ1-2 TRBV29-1 CSVEGEDYGYTF TGCAGCGTTGAAGGAGAGGACTATGGCTACACCTTC
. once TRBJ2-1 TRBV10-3 CAISERGSYNEQFF TGTGCCATCAGTGAAAGGGGATCCTACAATGAGCAGTTCTTC
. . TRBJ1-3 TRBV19 CASSTDSHSGNTIYF TGTGCCAGTAGTACCGACAGTCACTCTGGAAACACCATATATTTT
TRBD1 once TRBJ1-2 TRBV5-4 CASSSAYRGNYGYTF TGTGCCAGCAGCTCCGCGTACAGGGGAAACTATGGCTACACCTTC
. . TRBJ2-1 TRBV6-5 CASSLGGAVDEQFF TGTGCCAGCAGCCTGGGGGGGGCGGTCGATGAGCAGTTCTTC
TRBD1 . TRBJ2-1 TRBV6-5 CASRDRDHEQFF TGTGCCAGCAGGGACAGGGACCATGAGCAGTTCTTC
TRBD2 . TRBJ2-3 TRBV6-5 CASKGAGESTDTQYF TGTGCCAGCAAGGGAGCGGGAGAAAGCACAGATACGCAGTATTTT
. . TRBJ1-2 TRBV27 CASSPQVTVNGYTF TGTGCCAGCAGTCCTCAGGTGACCGTGAATGGCTACACCTTC
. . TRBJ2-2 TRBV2 CASSASPPNTGELFF TGTGCCAGCAGCGCGTCCCCCCCTAACACCGGGGAGCTGTTTTTT
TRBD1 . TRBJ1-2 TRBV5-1 CASSRDRFYTF TGCGCCAGCAGCAGGGACAGGTTCTACACCTTC
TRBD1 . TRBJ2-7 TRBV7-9 CASSRQGSSYEQYF TGTGCCAGCAGCCGACAGGGTAGTTCCTACGAGCAGTACTTC
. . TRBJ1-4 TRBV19 CASSIRGTRSTNEKLFF TGTGCCAGTAGTATCCGAGGGACTCGGTCGACTAATGAAAAACTGTTTTTT
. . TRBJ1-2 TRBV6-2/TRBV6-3 CASSPPRGVNYGYTF TGTGCCAGCAGTCCCCCCAGGGGCGTAAACTATGGCTACACCTTC
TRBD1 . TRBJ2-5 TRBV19 CASRQGDETQYF TGTGCCAGTCGACAGGGGGATGAGACCCAGTACTTC
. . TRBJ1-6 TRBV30 CAWRYGNSPLHF TGTGCCTGGAGATACGGGAATTCACCCCTCCACTTT
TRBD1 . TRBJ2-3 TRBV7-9 CASSLAVTGEGDTQYF TGTGCCAGCAGCTTAGCCGTGACAGGGGAAGGAGATACGCAGTATTTT
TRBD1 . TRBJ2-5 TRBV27 CASRTTGPETQYF TGTGCCAGCAGGACGACAGGGCCAGAGACCCAGTACTTC
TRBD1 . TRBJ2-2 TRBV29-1 CSVGGQGYTGELFF TGCAGCGTGGGAGGACAGGGCTACACCGGGGAGCTGTTTTTT
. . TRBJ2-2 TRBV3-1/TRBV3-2 CASSLGSAPGELFF TGTGCCAGCAGCTTGGGGAGCGCCCCCGGGGAGCTGTTTTTT
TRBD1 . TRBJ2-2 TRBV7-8 CASSGDRAGELFF TGTGCCAGCAGCGGGGACAGGGCCGGGGAGCTGTTTTTT
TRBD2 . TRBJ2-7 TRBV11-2 CASSLILAGVEQYF TGTGCCAGCAGCTTAATACTAGCGGGGGTTGAGCAGTACTTC
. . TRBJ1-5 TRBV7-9 CASSLTETNQPQHF TGTGCCAGCAGCTTAACAGAAACCAATCAGCCCCAGCATTTT
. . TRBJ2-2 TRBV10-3 CAISGSGSGQRTGELFF TGTGCCATCAGTGGGTCTGGAAGCGGACAGAGGACCGGGGAGCTGTTTTTT
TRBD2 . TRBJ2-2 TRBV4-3 CASSQPGLAFSGELFF TGCGCCAGCAGCCAACCGGGACTAGCATTTTCCGGGGAGCTGTTTTTT
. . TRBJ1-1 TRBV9 CASSVGGGWSAEAFF TGTGCCAGCAGCGTAGGCGGGGGATGGTCGGCTGAAGCTTTCTTT
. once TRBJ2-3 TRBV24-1 CATSDRSVSGTDTQYF TGTGCCACCAGTGATCGGTCGGTAAGTGGCACAGATACGCAGTATTTT
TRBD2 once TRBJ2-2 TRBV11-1 CASSQLAGAGELFF TGTGCCAGCAGCCAACTAGCGGGAGCCGGGGAGCTGTTTTTT
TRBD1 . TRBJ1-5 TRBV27 CASGGTGGQGQPQHF TGTGCCAGCGGGGGGACAGGGGGCCAGGGTCAGCCCCAGCATTTT
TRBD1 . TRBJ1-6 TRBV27 CASSPGTGNSPLHF TGTGCCAGCAGTCCCGGGACAGGGAATTCACCCCTCCACTTT
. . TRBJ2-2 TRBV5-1 CASSLAKNTGELFF TGCGCCAGCAGCTTGGCCAAGAACACCGGGGAGCTGTTTTTT
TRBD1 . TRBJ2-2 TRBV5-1 CASRPDRAITGELFF TGCGCCAGCAGACCGGACAGGGCCATCACCGGGGAGCTGTTTTTT
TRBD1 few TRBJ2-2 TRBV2 CASSRQGTGELFF TGTGCCAGCAGTAGACAGGGCACCGGGGAGCTGTTTTTT
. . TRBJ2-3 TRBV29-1 CSVGGTGTDTQYF TGCAGCGTTGGGGGGACTGGCACAGATACGCAGTATTTT
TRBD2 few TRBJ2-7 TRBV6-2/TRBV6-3 CASSSPGTSGSYEQYF TGTGCCAGCAGTTCACCGGGGACTAGCGGGAGTTACGAGCAGTACTTC
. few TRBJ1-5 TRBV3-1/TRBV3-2 CASSPWGPGGQPQHF TGTGCCAGCAGTCCCTGGGGCCCCGGCGGTCAGCCCCAGCATTTT
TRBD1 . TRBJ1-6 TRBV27 CASSPTKTGLNSPLHF TGTGCCAGCAGTCCGACTAAGACAGGGTTGAATTCACCCCTCCACTTT
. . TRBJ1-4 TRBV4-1 CASSQDGPWGVNEKLFF TGCGCCAGCAGCCAAGACGGACCCTGGGGGGTTAATGAAAAACTGTTTTTT
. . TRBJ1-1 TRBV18 CASSPQTWKVNTEAFF TGTGCCAGCTCACCGCAGACTTGGAAGGTGAACACTGAAGCTTTCTTT
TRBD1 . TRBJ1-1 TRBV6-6 CASSARGTEAFF TGTGCCAGCAGCGCCAGGGGGACTGAAGCTTTCTTT